This is a list of T cell receptor beta chains from one sample in a study of cytomegalovirus exposure and HLA in healthy donors. Here immunoSEQ multiplex PCR was the method, and the copy in TCRdb shows in-frame clones only, minus some. The data show around 140,000 clones, approximately 87% seen once. Sequenced: PBMCs. The origin of the receptors is a man aged 40-55 years in good health and CMV-seronegative. Each CDR3 is given with its conserved first and last residue. D genes are given only for firm matches. The size field is filled for only some rows; it gives once, few, many or a size class.

clone size	V gene	D gene	J gene	CDR3 protein	CDR3 DNA
NA	TRBV5-1	NA	TRBJ1-1	CASSLKVSGVNTEAFF	TGCGCCAGCAGCTTGAAAGTGAGTGGAGTGAACACTGAAGCTTTCTTT
NA	TRBV6-5	NA	TRBJ1-1	CASRSTQGEAFF	TGTGCCAGCAGATCGACTCAGGGAGAAGCTTTCTTT
NA	TRBV28	TRBD2	TRBJ2-1	CASSPAGLAGDNEQFF	TGTGCCAGCAGTCCCGCAGGACTAGCGGGGGACAATGAGCAGTTCTTC
NA	TRBV6-6	NA	TRBJ2-5	CASREAGAGAQYF	TGTGCCAGCAGGGAGGCGGGGGCGGGGGCCCAGTACTTC
NA	TRBV9	TRBD2	TRBJ2-7	CASSLSGKTSEQYF	TGTGCCAGCAGCCTTAGCGGGAAAACGAGCGAGCAGTACTTC
NA	TRBV5-1	TRBD1	TRBJ2-7	CASSVDRGPYEQYF	TGCGCCAGCAGCGTAGACAGGGGGCCCTACGAGCAGTACTTC
NA	TRBV20-1	NA	TRBJ2-5	CSGTFQETQYF	TGCAGTGGGACTTTCCAAGAGACCCAGTACTTC
NA	TRBV18	NA	TRBJ1-4	CASSPLANEKLFF	TGTGCCAGCTCACCACTAGCTAATGAAAAACTGTTTTTT
NA	TRBV7-2	NA	TRBJ1-5	CASSLSVGNQPQHF	TGTGCCAGCAGCTTGAGCGTCGGCAATCAGCCCCAGCATTTT
NA	TRBV18	TRBD1	TRBJ1-1	CASSPAGGDTEAFF	TGTGCCAGCTCACCCGCAGGGGGCGACACTGAAGCTTTCTTT
NA	TRBV6-6	NA	TRBJ2-1	CASSYSGRGNEQFF	TGTGCCAGCAGTTACTCCGGCAGAGGTAATGAGCAGTTCTTC
NA	TRBV28	NA	TRBJ1-3	CASSLRHSGNTIYF	TGTGCCAGCAGTTTAAGACACTCTGGAAACACCATATATTTT
NA	TRBV7-9	NA	TRBJ2-1	CASSLFEGPEQFF	TGTGCCAGCAGCTTATTCGAGGGCCCCGAGCAGTTCTTC
NA	TRBV6-5	NA	TRBJ2-7	CASSYGRGGHHGEQYF	TGTGCCAGCAGTTACGGGAGGGGGGGGCATCACGGCGAGCAGTACTTC
NA	TRBV7-3	NA	TRBJ1-1	CASSSTGVSAEAFF	TGTGCCAGCAGTTCGACGGGGGTAAGCGCTGAAGCTTTCTTT
NA	TRBV7-9	TRBD1	TRBJ1-4	CASSQGQFTNEKLFF	TGTGCCAGCAGCCAGGGACAGTTTACTAATGAAAAACTGTTTTTT
NA	TRBV7-2	TRBD2	TRBJ2-2	CASSPRAGDHGELFF	TGTGCCAGCAGCCCGAGAGCGGGGGATCACGGGGAGCTGTTTTTT
NA	TRBV7-9	NA	TRBJ1-2	CASSLQGPQEGYTF	TGTGCCAGCAGCTTACAGGGGCCCCAAGAGGGCTACACCTTC
NA	TRBV7-2	TRBD1	TRBJ1-3	CASSRTGEAGNTIYF	TGTGCCAGCAGCCGGACAGGGGAGGCTGGAAACACCATATATTTT
NA	TRBV2	NA	TRBJ1-5	CASSEFRVSNQPQHF	TGTGCCAGCAGTGAATTCAGGGTGAGCAATCAGCCCCAGCATTTT
NA	TRBV23-1	TRBD2	TRBJ2-5	CASSPPLAGGRGETQYF	TGCGCCAGCAGTCCTCCTCTAGCGGGAGGGCGGGGTGAGACCCAGTACTTC
NA	TRBV6-5	TRBD1	TRBJ2-7	CASSPGTGSYEQYF	TGTGCCAGCAGCCCCGGGACAGGATCCTACGAGCAGTACTTC
NA	TRBV11-2	TRBD1	TRBJ2-7	CASSSGQGAYEQYF	TGTGCCAGCAGCTCCGGACAGGGGGCCTACGAGCAGTACTTC
NA	TRBV4-1	TRBD1	TRBJ2-3	CASSPQGQGMGDTQYF	TGCGCCAGCAGCCCCCAGGGACAGGGGATGGGAGATACGCAGTATTTT
NA	TRBV25-1	NA	TRBJ2-1	CASSEWGDYNEQFF	TGTGCCAGCAGTGAATGGGGGGACTACAATGAGCAGTTCTTC
NA	TRBV27	NA	TRBJ2-2	CASSLSGAGGELFF	TGTGCCAGCAGTTTATCGGGGGCCGGCGGGGAGCTGTTTTTT
NA	TRBV5-8	NA	TRBJ1-5	CASSLWESHQPQHF	TGTGCCAGCAGCTTGTGGGAGTCCCATCAGCCCCAGCATTTT
few	TRBV7-7	TRBD2	TRBJ2-1	CASSLAMGLANNEQFF	TGTGCTAGCAGCTTAGCGATGGGACTAGCGAACAATGAGCAGTTCTTC
NA	TRBV28	NA	TRBJ1-2	CASSPHLRAGPGYTF	TGTGCCAGCAGTCCTCACCTCAGGGCAGGGCCTGGCTACACCTTC
NA	TRBV7-8	NA	TRBJ2-2	CASSLIRDTGELFF	TGTGCCAGCAGCTTAATTCGGGACACCGGGGAGCTGTTTTTT
NA	TRBV4-1	TRBD1	TRBJ1-2	CASSQHLQGACGYTF	TGCGCCAGCAGCCAGCATTTACAGGGGGCTTGTGGCTACACCTTC
NA	TRBV7-2	NA	TRBJ1-2	CASSLSILDYGYTF	TGTGCCAGCAGCCTCTCCATACTTGACTATGGCTACACCTTC
NA	TRBV5-8	TRBD2	TRBJ2-7	CASSSLLAGGSYEQYF	TGTGCCAGCAGCTCTCTACTAGCGGGGGGATCCTACGAGCAGTACTTC
NA	TRBV6-6	NA	TRBJ1-5	CASSPPGNQPQHF	TGTGCCAGCAGCCCCCCCGGCAATCAGCCCCAGCATTTT
NA	TRBV5-5	NA	TRBJ1-2	CASSFNRENYGYTF	TGTGCCAGCAGCTTCAACAGGGAAAACTATGGCTACACCTTC
NA	TRBV5-3	NA	TRBJ2-1	CARSLVGHPNNEQFF	TGTGCCAGAAGCTTGGTGGGGCACCCTAACAATGAGCAGTTCTTC
once	TRBV5-4	TRBD2	TRBJ2-5	CASSPAGSSETQYF	TGTGCCAGCAGCCCAGCGGGAAGTTCAGAGACCCAGTACTTC
NA	TRBV5-5	NA	TRBJ2-5	CASRLTQSGWETQYF	TGTGCCAGCAGACTAACACAAAGTGGTTGGGAGACCCAGTACTTC
few	TRBV5-4	NA	TRBJ2-5	CASSLPRQETQYF	TGTGCCAGCAGCTTGCCCCGCCAAGAGACCCAGTACTTC
NA	TRBV19	TRBD1	TRBJ2-3	CACRQGARDTQYF	TGTGCCTGTAGACAGGGGGCGAGGGATACGCAGTATTTT
NA	TRBV19	NA	TRBJ2-2	CASSMGPGSTGELFF	TGTGCCAGTAGTATGGGACCCGGGAGTACCGGGGAGCTGTTTTTT
NA	TRBV19	NA	TRBJ1-1	CASSYIANTEAFF	TGTGCCAGTAGTTATATAGCGAACACTGAAGCTTTCTTT
NA	TRBV25-1	NA	TRBJ1-4	CASSVTARYEKLFF	TGTGCCAGCAGTGTTACAGCAAGATACGAAAAACTGTTTTTT
NA	TRBV7-3	TRBD2	TRBJ2-2	CASSLGLAGGGTGELFF	TGTGCCAGCAGCCTGGGACTAGCGGGAGGGGGTACCGGGGAGCTGTTTTTT
NA	TRBV4-3	TRBD2	TRBJ2-7	CASSQDRGEGSYEQYF	TGCGCCAGCAGCCAAGATCGGGGGGAGGGATCCTACGAGCAGTACTTC